What follows are 24 T cell receptor beta chains derived from one specimen sequenced in a study of shared clonotypes between healthy human individuals. Measured with immunoSEQ multiplex PCR; TCRdb has only the in-frame clones, and not every one. The data hold approximately 340,000 clones, with over 70% observed a single time. The specimen sequenced was memory CD4+ T cells sorted from blood. As to subset: CD45RA-negative fraction. The receptor source for this set is a young man in good health.

The chain employs TRBV2 and TRBJ1-2; 8 bases are shared with TRBD1. CDR3 length: 15 amino acids. V trimming: 4 bases; J trimming: 8 bases; junction bases outside the gene matches: 12. Germline V gene sequence: CDR1 SNHLY, CDR2 FYNNEI. The CDR3 protein is CASSGEQGVVRGYTF. DNA for the CDR3: TGTGCCAGCAGTGGCGAACAGGGGGTAGTGCGGGGCTACACCTTC.

The count of this clone is one. The chain combines TRBV7-2 with TRBJ2-1, with TRBD2 identical over 11 bases. V lost 5 bases and J lost 7; bases outside the gene matches: 19. This CDR3 contains 19 residues. Germline CDR1 SGHTA, CDR2 FQGNSA. CDR3 bases: TGTGCCAGCAGCACCCAGTTCGGGTTGACTAGCGGGAATGGAAATGAGCAGTTCTTC. Translating it yields CASSTQFGLTSGNGNEQFF.

The chain uses TRBV11-2 and TRBJ2-1; D uncertain. The germline V gene has CDR1 SGHAT and CDR2 FQNNGV. V lost 5 bases and J lost 0, with 11 bases in between. The CDR3 length is 15 residues. The CDR3 region is CASSNEIYSYNEQFF. The CDR3 DNA reads TGTGCCAGCAGCAATGAAATCTACTCCTACAATGAGCAGTTCTTC.

This clone was recorded only once. This chain joins TRBV29-1 and TRBJ2-1; 9 bases are shared with TRBD1. The CDR3 has 15 residues. The J segment lost 0 bases and the V segment lost 7 bases, leaving 7 bases of the junction unmatched. Germline CDR1 SQVTM, CDR2 ANQGSEA. CDR3 DNA sequence: TGCAGCGCGGGACAGGGATTTGGCTCCTACAATGAGCAGTTCTTC. Its protein is CSAGQGFGSYNEQFF.

The J gene is TRBJ1-1, the V gene TRBV2; tentatively, D is TRBD1 (5 bases). The germline V gene has CDR1 SNHLY and CDR2 FYNNEI. V was trimmed by 7 bases and J by 5 bases, leaving 17 bases between them. This CDR3 is 14 amino acids long. CDR3 coding DNA: TGTGCCAGCACCCGACAGACTAGGGGAACTGAAGCTTTCTTT. The encoded protein is CASTRQTRGTEAFF.

V is TRBV6-1 and J is TRBJ2-7; 8 bases are a match to TRBD1. The germline gives CDR1 MNHNS, CDR2 SASEGT. CDR3 length equals 14 residues. Trimming at V came to 6 bases and at J to 0 bases, leaving 4 bases not matched to a gene. This CDR3 reads CASRKDRDSYEQYF. The CDR3 DNA reads TGTGCCAGCAGAAAGGACAGGGACTCCTACGAGCAGTACTTC.

V and J are TRBV10-3 and TRBJ2-3; 9 bases agree with TRBD2. Germline V lookup: CDR1 ENHRY, CDR2 SYGVKD. The CDR3 runs 15 residues. With V trimmed by 4 bases and J by 2 bases, 4 bases remained unmatched. The CDR3 loop reads CAISGSSGNTDTQYF. The DNA for the CDR3 is TGTGCCATCAGTGGTTCTAGCGGGAACACAGATACGCAGTATTTT.

This clone was counted only a few times. The chain uses TRBV28 and TRBJ1-3; D unclear. The CDR3 is made up of 15 amino acids. V lost 2 bases and J lost 0, with 8 bases in between. CDR1 MDHEN and CDR2 SYDVKM come from the germline V gene. CDR3 sequence: CASSLAGSSGNTIYF. The CDR3 DNA reads TGTGCCAGCAGTTTAGCAGGCAGCTCTGGAAACACCATATATTTT.

The rearrangement joins TRBV30 to TRBJ2-7; maybe TRBD1 (6 bases). Germline CDR1 GTSNPN, CDR2 SVGIG (reference sequence). The CDR3 covers 12 residues. DNA of the CDR3: TGTGCGGTAGGGGACAACAACTACGAGCAGTACTTC. Amino acid sequence: CAVGDNNYEQYF.

The rearrangement joins TRBV5-4 to TRBJ1-2; possibly TRBD1 for D (6 bases). Trimming removed 4 bases at V and 4 bases at J, with 11 bases between. The germline CDR1 and CDR2 sequences are SGHNT and YYREEE (reference sequence). This CDR3 is built from 13 residues. The CDR3, as DNA: TGTGCCAGCAGCAGGACAGTGGTCTATGGCTACACCTTC. This translates into CASSRTVVYGYTF.

The V and J genes are TRBV10-3 and TRBJ2-5, with TRBD2 identical over 8 bases. The germline CDR1 and CDR2 sequences are ENHRY and SYGVKD. The CDR3 has 14 residues. Trimming took 3 bases from V and 4 from J; bases not matched to a gene: 4. CDR3 amino acids: CAISDGLAGETQYF. Here the CDR3 DNA reads TGTGCCATCAGTGATGGGCTAGCGGGAGAGACCCAGTACTTC.

The chain recombines TRBV6-1 with TRBJ2-7; TRBD1 is a possible D gene (5 bases). Deletions cut 2 bases from V and 5 bases from J, with 16 bases between. Germline loops: CDR1 MNHNS, CDR2 SASEGT. The CDR3 runs to 15 residues. Here the CDR3 reads CASSEQGRVQNEQYF. The CDR3 DNA sequence: TGTGCCAGCAGTGAACAGGGCAGGGTCCAAAACGAGCAGTACTTC.

The J gene is TRBJ1-5, the V gene TRBV19; 7 nucleotides agree with TRBD1. CDR1 and CDR2 from the germline V gene are LNHDA and SQIVND (reference sequence). V was clipped by 4 bases and J by 7 bases; unmatched bases: 4. CDR3 length: 13 residues. CDR3: CASSNGDRQPQHF. The CDR3 DNA is TGTGCCAGTAGTAATGGGGACAGACAGCCCCAGCATTTT.

V usage is TRBV5-4 and J usage is TRBJ2-1, with TRBD1 identical over 8 bases. The V segment lost 3 bases and the J segment 5 bases; nucleotides outside the gene matches: 7. From germline, CDR1 is SGHNT and CDR2 YYREEE (reference sequence). The CDR3 consists of 15 residues. CDR3 bases: TGTGCCAGCAGCTGGAGGACAGGGATGAACAATGAGCAGTTCTTC. It is translated as CASSWRTGMNNEQFF.

This chain uses TRBV27 with TRBJ1-5, with D unresolved. V gave up 2 bases and J gave up 2 bases, with 13 bases separating them. Germline-derived CDR1 and CDR2 are MNHEY and SMNVEV (reference sequence). The CDR3 has 16 amino acids. The CDR3 region is CASSLIGAMGNQPQHF. The CDR3 coding sequence is TGTGCCAGCAGTTTAATAGGTGCGATGGGCAATCAGCCCCAGCATTTT.

The gene calls are TRBV19 and TRBJ2-3; the D is unclear. V lost 8 bases and J 2 bases, leaving 11 bases between the germline ends. Per germline, CDR1 LNHDA and CDR2 SQIVND (reference sequence). The CDR3 runs to 13 residues. In DNA form, the CDR3 reads TGTGCCAGTCAGGACGGCTACACAGATACGCAGTATTTT. It yields the protein CASQDGYTDTQYF.

Only one count was recorded for this clone. V and J are TRBV11-2 and TRBJ2-4; 7 bases match TRBD1. Germline V gives CDR1 SGHAT, CDR2 FQNNGV. The CDR3 length is 13 residues. Losses at the gene ends were 1 base for V and 6 bases for J; bases not matched to a gene: 0. The CDR3 loop reads CASSLGQGNIQYF. The CDR3 DNA sequence: TGTGCCAGCAGCTTAGGACAGGGAAACATTCAGTACTTC. Filled out from reference TRBV11-2 and TRBJ2-4, the complete variable domain reads EAGVAQSPRYKIIEKRQSVAFWCNPISGHATLYWYQQILGQGPKLLIQFQNNGVVDDSQLPKDRFSAERLKGVDSTLKIQPAKLEDSAVYLCASSLGQGNIQYFGAGTRLSVL.

The gene calls are TRBV28 and TRBJ1-4, with a possible D match to TRBD1 (5 bases). V lost 2 bases to trimming and J lost 0 bases, with 10 bases between them. Germline assignment: CDR1 MDHEN and CDR2 SYDVKM. CDR3 length equals 16 residues. In DNA, the CDR3 is TGTGCCAGCAGTTTAGGGACGGATCCAACTAATGAAAAACTGTTTTTT. Its translation is CASSLGTDPTNEKLFF.

This clone was seen a handful of times. V and J are TRBV7-9 and TRBJ1-4, with 11 bases identical to TRBD1. The CDR3 contains 16 residues. The germline CDR1 and CDR2 sequences are SEHNR and FQNEAQ (reference sequence). Germline trimming cut 5 bases from V and 7 bases from J; bases unmatched to any gene: 9. DNA for the CDR3: TGTGCCAGCAGCCCAACTACCGGGACAGGGGGTGAAAAACTGTTTTTT. Its translation: CASSPTTGTGGEKLFF.

CDR3 DNA sequence: TGTGCCAGCTCACCCGCTAGCGGGCACAATGAGCAGTTCTTC. Protein: CASSPASGHNEQFF. The J gene is TRBJ2-1, the V gene TRBV18; TRBD2 matches at 8 bases. Per the germline V gene, CDR1 is KGHSH and CDR2 is LQKENI. V lost 3 bases, J lost 5 bases, and 3 bases stayed unmatched. This CDR3 spans 14 amino acids.

The CDR3 reads CSVEEGRARAFF. The CDR3 bases are TGCAGCGTTGAAGAGGGTAGGGCACGCGCTTTCTTT. The chain recombines TRBV29-1 with TRBJ1-1; D remains ambiguous. Germline V CDR1 and CDR2: SQVTM, ANQGSEA. Trimming left V 0 bases short and J 11 bases short, with 13 bases between. This CDR3 comprises 12 residues.

The chain recombines TRBV28 with TRBJ2-7, with D possibly being TRBD1 (6 bases). Between the trimmed V and J ends, which lost 5 bases and 2 bases, there was a span of 16 bases. Germline V gives CDR1 MDHEN, CDR2 SYDVKM. This CDR3 is 15 amino acids long. The DNA of the CDR3 is TGTGCCAGCAGTGGGACCGGGACATTCGCCTACGAGCAGTACTTC. It yields the protein CASSGTGTFAYEQYF. Based on the CDR3 plus reference TRBV28 and TRBJ2-7, the full variable domain is DVKVTQSSRYLVKRTGEKVFLECVQDMDHENMFWYRQDPGLGLRLIYFSYDVKMKEKGDIPEGYSVSREKKERFSLILESASTNQTSMYLCASSGTGTFAYEQYFGPGTRLTVT.

The chain has TRBV11-1 and TRBJ2-5; TRBD1 might be the D (5 bases). Trimming left V 3 bases short and J 0 bases short, with 8 bases between. This CDR3 comprises 14 residues. Germline loops: CDR1 SGHAT, CDR2 FQDESV (reference sequence). CDR3 coding DNA: TGTGCCAGCAGCTTGACAGCGAACCAAGAGACCCAGTACTTC. It yields the protein CASSLTANQETQYF.

This chain links TRBV28 with TRBJ2-1, with TRBD2 matching over 14 bases. Germline V gene sequence: CDR1 MDHEN, CDR2 SYDVKM. The length of the CDR3 is 16 residues. V was clipped by 6 bases and J by 9 bases; unmatched bases: 10. In DNA, the CDR3 is TGTGCCAGCAGCCAGGGACTAGCGGGAGAAGGGCCTGAGCAGTTCTTC. Protein product: CASSQGLAGEGPEQFF.